The TCR beta chain under discussion was sequenced for a study of blood T cell repertoires in COVID-19 (TCRdb year 2020). Regarding the research as a whole: Samples from collaborators originated in the United States, Italy and Spain and spanned both the acute and convalescent phases of COVID-19. The prospective study material was composed of cDNA or gDNA derived from T cells, B-cell-depleted T cells, or PBMCs. Deeply sampled blood TCRbeta repertoires from subjects exposed to, actively infected with, or recovered from COVID-19 were included in the dataset. The repertoires were released in a freely available public database intended as a resource for research on the immune response to SARS-CoV-2. Samples came from the ongoing ImmuneRACE study (first 160 participants) plus 1,254 subjects from 6 global collaborators. The sample metadata nearly always contained a de-identified subject ID, COVID-19 status, age in years and sex. Where HLA class I and class II types were available, the types were taken from metadata supplied by the sample provider, not from assay-based typing. Broader findings and caveats from the paper: How much clinical and demographic metadata was included differed by source and by participant, and the metadata was provided uncurated.

As to this clone: Its antigen remains undetermined. No much larger clonotype is one base removed from it; base qualities were not supplied.

The immunoSEQ Assay, a bias-controlled multiplex PCR, was used to amplify TCRbeta CDR3 regions from genomic DNA. The paper's processing steps were these. The number of nucleated cells in each sample was estimated by amplification of reference gene primers within the assay. Sequence reads were collapsed and filtered to measure the absolute abundance of every unique TCRbeta CDR3 rearrangement. For each sample, productive Simpson clonality was calculated by taking the square root of Simpson's diversity index across productive rearrangements. The clones in this table, taken by TCRdb from immuneACCESS, are in-frame only. Not every clone is retained; where verified, under half of the shortfall comes from an unresolved V gene, and the cause of the rest is unknown. Clonal size and the V and J genes are those of that table, whereas D and trimming came from the DNA. Present in this sample are tens of thousands of clones, around 83% of which were seen just once. The ten top clones hold around 45% of the sample.

Trimming takes 11 bases from V and 6 bases from J, and the germline ends sit 16 bases apart. From the germline V gene (reference sequence), CDR1 is WNHNN and CDR2 is SYGVQD. The CDR3 measures 12 amino acids from cysteine to phenylalanine. Of the read, only the CDR3 DNA is kept; its 36 bases are in frame from base 1. The collaborating institutions used their own protocols to collect whole blood in K2EDTA tubes. For TCRbeta analysis, collaborators shipped samples as frozen whole blood, isolated PBMCs, or DNA extracted from either of those sample types. This sequence was found in a woman older than 75 with acute or convalescent COVID-19. The chain links TRBV10-1 with TRBJ1-1; the D segment cannot be called with confidence. The sample comprised peripheral blood. The CDR3 region: CAVKSRLPEAFF. The sequenced DNA is TGCGCCGTAAAGTCTCGGTTGCCTGAAGCTTTCTTT.